This T cell receptor (beta chain) was recovered during a study of cytomegalovirus exposure and HLA in healthy donors. PCR was performed using 60 Vbeta and 13 Jbeta primers. Sequencing used immunoSEQ multiplex PCR; TCRdb keeps in-frame clones, though not all of them. The sample includes about 160,000 clones, 70% to 80% seen only once; the top ten take about 4.5%. J lost 6 bases, V lost 5 bases, and 2 bases had no gene match. CDR3 size: 13 residues. Germline V gives CDR1 MNHNY, CDR2 SVGAGI (reference sequence). This TCR was recovered from a man aged 35-49 years in good health and CMV-seronegative. The sample was PBMCs. The gene calls are TRBV6-6 and TRBJ2-2, with 8 bases matching TRBD2. The CDR3 sequence: CASSPGGAGELFF. The CDR3 DNA is TGTGCCAGCAGTCCCGGGGGGGCCGGGGAGCTGTTTTTT.